These 32 T cell receptor beta chains were all obtained from the same sample, sequenced in a study of T cells in Graves' hyperthyroidism and ophthalmopathy. Using RNA transcripts as the source, TCR beta CDR3 regions were amplified. A set of HTBI primers served as the primers for a first-round RT-PCR of the TCR CDR3. TCRdb independently ran MiXCR on the multiplex PCR reads; one entry per CDR3 protein. This table has approximately 300,000 distinct CDR3 sequences, roughly a fifth appearing once. Sequencing input: blood. Every receptor here comes from a man aged 45 to 65 with Graves' ophthalmopathy.

This rearrangement joins TRBV2 to TRBJ1-6, with D perhaps matching TRBD1 (5 bases). V was clipped by 10 bases and J by 9 bases, with 16 bases between them. The CDR3 contains 13 residues. The germline gives CDR1 SNHLY, CDR2 FYNNEI. The CDR3 coding sequence is TGTGCCACACGTCCGGGACTTAGTTCACCCCTCCACTTT. This sequence encodes CATRPGLSSPLHF. The complete variable domain, with remaining parts taken from reference TRBV2 and TRBJ1-6, reads EPEVTQTPSHQVTQMGQEVILRCVPISNHLYFYWYRQILGQKVEFLVSFYNNEISEKSEIFDDQFSVERPDGSNFTLKIRSTKLEDSAMYFCATRPGLSSPLHFGNGTRLTVT.

This clonotype was detected many times. The chain carries TRBV28 and TRBJ1-2; D unresolved. Trimming shortened V by 5 bases and J by 3 bases, and 19 bases separated the two germline ends. Germline V CDR1 and CDR2: MDHEN, SYDVKM. This CDR3 is 16 amino acids long. The CDR3 DNA follows: TGTGCCAGCAGTACAACCCCCTTAACCCGGGACTATGGCTACACCTTC. Translation: CASSTTPLTRDYGYTF.

The J gene is TRBJ1-3, the V gene TRBV20-1; perhaps TRBD1 as D (6 bases). There are 13 residues in the CDR3. The V end lost 5 bases, the J end lost 4 bases, and 12 bases lay between the germline ends. CDR1 and CDR2 (germline): DFQATT, SNEGSKA (reference sequence). The CDR3 loop reads CSAQQGSGNTIYF. CDR3 nucleotides: TGCAGTGCTCAACAGGGATCGGGAAACACCATATATTTT.

This clonotype turned up a few times. This chain joins TRBV6-1 and TRBJ2-7; D not resolved. This CDR3 spans 17 amino acids. V lost 6 bases, J lost 0 bases, and 21 bases lay in between. Germline CDR1 MNHNS, CDR2 SASEGT. CDR3 nucleotide sequence: TGTGCCAGCAGACAATCCCCTCCATCAGGTTTCTCCTACGAGCAGTACTTC. Translated, it gives CASRQSPPSGFSYEQYF.

The chain combines TRBV12-3 or TRBV12-4 with TRBJ2-6; a weak D match, TRBD2 (5 bases). This CDR3 is built from 18 residues. V was cut by 1 base and J by 0 bases, with 13 bases left in between. The CDR3 bases are TGTGCCAGCAGTTTAGTGTCCGGACTGTTCTCTGGGGCCAACGTCCTGACTTTC. Translation gives CASSLVSGLFSGANVLTF.

The rearrangement links TRBV3-1 to TRBJ1-5; unclear D gene. Trimming shortened V by 5 bases and J by 5 bases, and 10 bases separated the two germline ends. The CDR3 runs 13 residues. CDR1 LGHDT and CDR2 YNNKEL come from the germline V gene (reference sequence). The CDR3 DNA reads as TGTGCCAGCAGCATGGGGTACGATCAGCCCCAGCATTTT. Translating gives CASSMGYDQPQHF.

This sequence joins TRBV5-1 and TRBJ1-2, with 8 bases aligning to TRBD1. The CDR3 totals 14 residues. V was pared by 3 bases and J by 7 bases, with 8 bases of the junction left unmatched. Germline assignment: CDR1 SGHRS and CDR2 YFSETQ. DNA of the CDR3: TGCGCCAGCAGCTCCCAGGACAGGGCAGGTGGCTACACCTTC. This codes for CASSSQDRAGGYTF. The variable domain in full, with the rest retrieved from reference TRBV5-1 and TRBJ1-2, is KAGVTQTPRYLIKTRGQQVTLSCSPISGHRSVSWYQQTPGQGLQFLFEYFSETQRNKGNFPGRFSGRQFSNSRSEMNVSTLELGDSALYLCASSSQDRAGGYTFGSGTRLTVV.

This clonotype was seen at least ten times. In DNA, the CDR3 is TGTGCCAGCCTGGACAGGGGAGGGAACTATGGCTACACCTTC. Translation: CASLDRGGNYGYTF. V gene TRBV28 combines with J gene TRBJ1-2; 9 bases agree with TRBD1. The CDR3 extends over 14 amino acids. V lost 8 bases, J lost 2 bases, and 6 bases stayed unmatched. Germline V gene sequence: CDR1 MDHEN, CDR2 SYDVKM.

Only one count was recorded for this clonotype. This chain connects TRBV4-2 to TRBJ2-3; D is uncertain. Germline lookup yields CDR1 LGHNA and CDR2 YNFKEQ. With 1 base removed from V and 2 bases from J, the gap between germline ends came to 10 bases. CDR3 length equals 15 residues. CDR3 DNA: TGTGCCAGCAGCCAAGGGGCGGAGATCACAGATACGCAGTATTTT. Amino acids: CASSQGAEITDTQYF.

The chain recombines TRBV9 with TRBJ1-6, with D possibly being TRBD1 (6 bases). The germline V gene encodes CDR1 SGDLS and CDR2 YYNGEE. V lost 9 bases, J lost 7 bases, and 17 bases lay in between. The CDR3 covers 14 residues. CDR3 DNA sequence: TGTGCCACCTCCGAGGGGACACCAAATTCACCCCTCCACTTT. This codes for CATSEGTPNSPLHF.

The table lists this clonotype with many counts. CDR3 sequence reads: CASRAGTSGRNEQYF. In DNA form, the CDR3 reads TGTGCCAGCAGGGCCGGGACTAGCGGGAGGAACGAGCAGTACTTC. The chain recombines TRBV2 with TRBJ2-7, with 15 bases that match TRBD2. Germline loops: CDR1 SNHLY, CDR2 FYNNEI. V was clipped by 6 bases and J by 5 bases; unmatched bases: 5. This CDR3 is 15 amino acids long.

This clonotype was found a few times. This sequence joins TRBV27 and TRBJ2-3; unclear D gene. This CDR3 is built from 16 residues. Trimming pared 3 bases from V and 1 base from J, leaving 14 bases between. Germline lookup yields CDR1 MNHEY and CDR2 SMNVEV (reference sequence). CDR3 sequence (DNA): TGTGCCAGCAGTTTTAACTCGCCACTGGGCACAGATACGCAGTATTTT. Amino acid sequence: CASSFNSPLGTDTQYF.

This clonotype was seen a handful of times. The V gene is TRBV7-8, the J gene TRBJ2-6, with 7 positions matching TRBD2. Germline values: CDR1 SGHVS, CDR2 FQNEAQ. CDR3 size: 18 residues. V was clipped by 5 bases and J by 0 bases; unmatched bases: 10. The CDR3 protein is CASSPGKSSGSGANVLTF. CDR3 DNA sequence: TGTGCCAGCAGCCCAGGGAAATCTAGCGGCTCTGGGGCCAACGTCCTGACTTTC.

The chain is built from TRBV3-1 and TRBJ2-3; D gene unclear. Trimming took 5 bases from V and 3 from J, leaving 18 bases between them. CDR1 and CDR2 (germline): LGHDT, YNNKEL (reference sequence). The CDR3 is made up of 16 amino acids. CDR3 coding DNA: TGTGCCAGCAGCGCCCAAACATGGTCCATTACAGATACGCAGTATTTT. Translated, it gives CASSAQTWSITDTQYF.

Turning to this clonotype: A much larger clone sits a single nucleotide away, making a read error possible. The rearrangement joins TRBV6-1 to TRBJ2-3, with D perhaps TRBD2 (5 bases). The V gene lost 1 base and the J gene lost 6 bases, with 5 bases spanning the gap. CDR3 length: 12 residues. The germline V gene has CDR1 MNHNS and CDR2 SASEGT. CDR3 bases: TGTGCCAGCAGTGAAGGGAGGGATACGCAGTATTTT. As protein: CASSEGRDTQYF.

V usage is TRBV28 and J usage is TRBJ2-5; unclear D gene. Germline CDR1 and CDR2: MDHEN and SYDVKM. Trimming shortened V by 5 bases and J by 6 bases, and 7 bases separated the two germline ends. The CDR3 covers 11 residues. CDR3 nucleotides: TGTGCCAGCAGTGCCCACCAGACCCAGTACTTC. Amino acid sequence: CASSAHQTQYF. The full variable domain, completed using reference TRBV28 and TRBJ2-5, is DVKVTQSSRYLVKRTGEKVFLECVQDMDHENMFWYRQDPGLGLRLIYFSYDVKMKEKGDIPEGYSVSREKKERFSLILESASTNQTSMYLCASSAHQTQYFGPGTRLLVL.

This clonotype was seen many times. The chain links TRBV10-3 to TRBJ1-1; no reliable D call. Germline CDR1 and CDR2: ENHRY and SYGVKD. CDR3 length: 13 residues. V was cut by 2 bases and J by 4 bases, with 8 bases left in between. The CDR3 DNA sequence: TGTGCCATCAGTGAGGAACGAAGCACTGAAGCTTTCTTT. Translating gives CAISEERSTEAFF.

This clonotype was picked up a small number of times. V and J are TRBV20-1 and TRBJ2-3; a weak D match, TRBD2 (5 bases). Germline V gene lookup returns CDR1 DFQATT and CDR2 SNEGSKA (reference sequence). V was clipped by 4 bases and J by 0 bases, with 14 bases between them. CDR3 size: 15 residues. The CDR3 DNA sequence: TGCAGTGCTACCCATGCCAGCGGCAGCACAGATACGCAGTATTTT. Residues: CSATHASGSTDTQYF.

The table lists this clonotype with a count of one. The chain uses TRBV19 and TRBJ2-7, with 12 nucleotides matching TRBD2. This CDR3 is built from 13 residues. J lost 3 bases, V lost 10 bases, and 4 bases had no gene match. Germline V CDR1 and CDR2: LNHDA, SQIVND (reference sequence). CDR3 bases: TGTGCCACCAAGACTAGCGGGAGCTACGAGCAGTACTTC. It codes for CATKTSGSYEQYF.

The genes are TRBV4-1 and TRBJ2-3, with 9 nucleotides matching TRBD1. CDR3 length: 15 residues. Looked up from germline, CDR1 is MGHRA and CDR2 is YSYEKL. The V segment lost 6 bases and the J segment 6 bases; nucleotides outside the gene matches: 10. The CDR3 spells CASSRTGAPPDTQYF. The CDR3 nucleotides read TGCGCCAGCAGTCGGACAGGGGCTCCCCCGGATACGCAGTATTTT.

The chain is built from TRBV24-1 and TRBJ2-3; 8 nucleotides align to TRBD2. The CDR3 runs to 13 residues. From germline, CDR1 is KGHDR and CDR2 SFDVKD. The ends lost 4 bases at V and 6 bases at J; junction bases unmatched: 2. The CDR3 spells CATSDGTSDTQYF. CDR3 DNA sequence: TGTGCCACCAGTGACGGGACTAGTGATACGCAGTATTTT.

This clonotype was detected a few times. The chain links TRBV27 to TRBJ2-7, with 7 positions matching TRBD1. Losses at the gene ends were 4 bases for V and 1 base for J; bases not matched to a gene: 7. The CDR3 consists of 15 residues. Germline V gene lookup returns CDR1 MNHEY and CDR2 SMNVEV (reference sequence). CDR3 sequence reads: CASSSRRDSSYEQYF. The CDR3 nucleotides read TGTGCCAGCAGTTCAAGACGGGACAGTTCCTACGAGCAGTACTTC.

V and J are TRBV7-2 and TRBJ2-1; possible D gene TRBD1, 5 bases. The CDR3 length is 13 residues. CDR1 and CDR2 from the germline V gene are SGHTA and FQGNSA. V lost 5 bases and J 9 bases, leaving 14 bases between the germline ends. CDR3 coding DNA: TGTGCCAGCAGCCAAAGGGTGGACACTGAGCAGTTCTTC. Encoded protein: CASSQRVDTEQFF.

This clonotype showed up many times. The chain links TRBV28 to TRBJ2-7; tentative D call: TRBD1 (5 bases). Germline V gives CDR1 MDHEN, CDR2 SYDVKM. Trimming took 2 bases from V and 6 from J, leaving 14 bases between them. The length of the CDR3 is 14 residues. In DNA, the CDR3 is TGTGCCAGCAGTTTAAGGCCAGGGCTTGTCGAGCAGTACTTC. It encodes CASSLRPGLVEQYF.

This clonotype was seen repeatedly, ten times or more. The J gene is TRBJ2-5, the V gene TRBV5-1, with 8 nucleotides matching TRBD2. Germline values: CDR1 SGHRS, CDR2 YFSETQ. There are 14 residues in the CDR3. The V and J ends lost 5 bases and 3 bases, in that order; junction bases with no gene match: 6. CDR3 in amino acids: CASSWGSGEETQYF. The CDR3 DNA reads TGCGCCAGCAGTTGGGGTAGCGGGGAAGAGACCCAGTACTTC.

The V and J genes are TRBV6-1 and TRBJ2-2, with unresolved D. The CDR3 is made up of 16 amino acids. V was pared by 6 bases and J by 8 bases, with 22 bases between. From germline, CDR1 is MNHNS and CDR2 SASEGT. This CDR3 reads CASRQKVSWGTGELFF. CDR3 DNA sequence: TGTGCCAGCAGACAAAAGGTCTCCTGGGGTACAGGGGAGCTGTTTTTT.

The rearrangement joins TRBV20-1 to TRBJ1-5; 11 nucleotides agree with TRBD1. Germline V gives CDR1 DFQATT, CDR2 SNEGSKA (reference sequence). The CDR3 loop spans 15 amino acids. J lost 3 bases, V lost 5 bases, and 6 bases had no gene match. The DNA for the CDR3 is TGCAGTGCTTTCCGGACAGGGGGCTCCAATCAGCCCCAGCATTTT. Its protein product is CSAFRTGGSNQPQHF.

The rearrangement links TRBV9 to TRBJ2-2; TRBD1 might be the D (6 bases). The germline V and J ends were trimmed by 4 bases and 1 base, with 20 bases remaining between them. The length of the CDR3 is 18 residues. Looked up from germline, CDR1 is SGDLS and CDR2 is YYNGEE. CDR3 residues: CASSNNPGEVKNTGELFF. CDR3 sequence (DNA): TGTGCCAGCAGCAATAACCCAGGGGAAGTAAAGAACACCGGGGAGCTGTTTTTT. Complete variable domain (other parts from reference TRBV9 and TRBJ2-2): DSGVTQTPKHLITATGQRVTLRCSPRSGDLSVYWYQQSLDQGLQFLIQYYNGEERAKGNILERFSAQQFPDLHSELNLSSLELGDSALYFCASSNNPGEVKNTGELFFGEGSRLTVL.

This clonotype was seen many times. The V gene is TRBV7-2, the J gene TRBJ2-3; no clear D gene. V lost 5 bases and J lost 0, with 15 bases in between. The CDR3 runs 16 residues. CDR1 SGHTA and CDR2 FQGNSA come from the germline V gene. The CDR3 DNA follows: TGTGCCAGCAGCCCCGCCCGTCACTCTAGCACAGATACGCAGTATTTT. It translates to CASSPARHSSTDTQYF.

This clonotype was observed many times. V and J are TRBV7-8 and TRBJ1-5; 9 positions agree with TRBD1. The CDR3 runs 14 residues. From germline, CDR1 is SGHVS and CDR2 FQNEAQ. V lost 5 bases and J lost 4; bases outside the gene matches: 3. DNA of the CDR3: TGTGCCAGCAGCCCCGGGACAGGGAATCAGCCCCAGCATTTT. As protein: CASSPGTGNQPQHF.

This clonotype has more than one count but fewer than ten. The chain couples TRBV10-2 to TRBJ2-7; 7 bases map to TRBD1. The germline gives CDR1 WSHSY, CDR2 SAAADI. CDR3 length: 15 residues. V dropped 3 bases and J dropped 4; count of bases not matched to a gene: 9. The CDR3 protein is CASSDEGAGRYEQYF. In DNA form, the CDR3 reads TGCGCCAGCAGTGACGAGGGGGCAGGGCGATACGAGCAGTACTTC.

The J gene is TRBJ1-2, the V gene TRBV5-5, with D hard to call. There are 15 residues in the CDR3. The germline V gene has CDR1 SGHKS and CDR2 YYEKEE (reference sequence). V was shortened by 1 base and J by 1 base, with 11 bases between the two germline ends. The CDR3 coding sequence is TGTGCCAGCAGCTTGTCAGGTGAACTTAACTATGGCTACACCTTC. Translated: CASSLSGELNYGYTF.